The entry below gives a single T cell receptor beta chain sequence along with its context. In germline, CDR1 is KGHSH, CDR2 LQKENI. V shed 3 bases and J shed 3 bases, with 11 bases lying between them. The CDR3 consists of 15 residues. This sample stems from a study of T cells in Graves' hyperthyroidism and ophthalmopathy. Amplification yielded TCR beta CDR3 regions, with RNA transcripts as the source. A set of HTBI primers served as the primers for a first-round RT-PCR of the TCR CDR3. TCRdb processed the multiplex PCR reads anew with MiXCR; each CDR3 protein has one entry. The data contain 500,000 to 800,000 distinct CDR3 sequences, approximately 14% of them singletons.

V usage is TRBV18 and J usage is TRBJ2-2; D is unresolved. Sequencing was carried out using blood. The sequence derives from a woman aged 45-65 years with Graves' ophthalmopathy. The CDR3 protein is CASSPGPAHTGELFF. The CDR3, as DNA: TGTGCCAGCTCACCGGGTCCGGCCCACACCGGGGAGCTGTTTTTT.